The 21 T cell receptor beta chains presented below share a single source sample, sequenced in a study of response to subunit inactivated influenza vaccine. TCRdb re-called the RT-PCR reads through MiXCR, storing one row per CDR3 protein. The data contain about 520,000 distinct CDR3 sequences, less than 7.5% of them singletons. Material: PBMCs from blood, obtained less than 30 months after vaccination. The receptors here all came from a man aged 50 to 69 who received an inactivated influenza vaccine.

This clonotype has ten or more counts. The gene calls are TRBV20-1 and TRBJ2-5, with TRBD2 as a possible D gene (5 bases). Trimming took 5 bases from V and 2 from J, leaving 12 bases between them. CDR1 and CDR2 from the germline V gene are DFQATT and SNEGSKA (reference sequence). The CDR3 runs to 13 residues. CDR3 sequence: CSAARTAQETQYF. The CDR3 nucleotides are TGCAGTGCTGCACGGACTGCACAAGAGACCCAGTACTTC.

V gene TRBV18 combines with J gene TRBJ2-5; 9 nucleotides agree with TRBD2. V was clipped by 1 base and J by 0 bases; unmatched bases: 6. Per the germline V gene, CDR1 is KGHSH and CDR2 is LQKENI. The CDR3 is 17 residues long. The CDR3 DNA is TGTGCCAGCTCACCACGGGGACTAGCTCCCTACCAAGAGACCCAGTACTTC. This translates into CASSPRGLAPYQETQYF.

This clonotype was observed many times. This chain uses TRBV3-1 with TRBJ1-1; D is unclear. Germline V gene data show CDR1 as LGHDT and CDR2 as YNNKEL (reference sequence). This CDR3 contains 14 residues. Trimming removed 0 bases at V and 1 base at J, with 6 bases between. This CDR3 reads CASSQDGENTEAFF. CDR3 nucleotides: TGTGCCAGCAGCCAAGATGGGGAGAACACTGAAGCTTTCTTT.

This chain links TRBV7-2 with TRBJ2-6, with D possibly matching TRBD1 (5 bases). The ends were cut back, 5 bases at V and 0 bases at J, with 8 bases in the middle. The CDR3 length is 15 residues. Germline CDR1 reads SGHTA; CDR2 reads FQGNSA. DNA of the CDR3: TGTGCCAGCAGCACAGGAAACTCTGGGGCCAACGTCCTGACTTTC. Amino acid sequence: CASSTGNSGANVLTF. Variable domain in full (rest from reference TRBV7-2 and TRBJ2-6): GAGVSQSPSNKVTEKGKDVELRCDPISGHTALYWYRQSLGQGLEFLIYFQGNSAPDKSGLPSDRFSAERTGGSVSTLTIQRTQQEDSAVYLCASSTGNSGANVLTFGAGSRLTVL.

In this sample, this clonotype turned up many times. The chain links TRBV2 to TRBJ2-7; 8 bases line up with TRBD1. Germline loops: CDR1 SNHLY, CDR2 FYNNEI. The CDR3 totals 14 residues. J lost 2 bases, V lost 5 bases, and 5 bases had no gene match. CDR3: CASSLWDRTYEQYF. The CDR3 DNA reads as TGTGCCAGCAGTCTGTGGGACAGGACCTACGAGCAGTACTTC. Supplemented by reference TRBV2 and TRBJ2-7, the full variable domain reads EPEVTQTPSHQVTQMGQEVILRCVPISNHLYFYWYRQILGQKVEFLVSFYNNEISEKSEIFDDQFSVERPDGSNFTLKIRSTKLEDSAMYFCASSLWDRTYEQYFGPGTRLTVT.

The chain links TRBV6-6 to TRBJ2-3, with D perhaps given as TRBD1 or TRBD2 (5 bases each). CDR1 and CDR2 (germline): MNHNY, SVGAGI (reference sequence). The CDR3 has 12 amino acids. V was pared by 10 bases and J by 1 base, with 9 bases between. The CDR3 is CATRGGTDTQYF. The CDR3 nucleotides are TGTGCCACCCGAGGGGGCACAGATACGCAGTATTTT.

This clonotype was counted at least ten times. This chain uses TRBV6-5 with TRBJ1-6; 10 bases line up with TRBD1. Looked up from germline, CDR1 is MNHEY and CDR2 is SVGAGI. This CDR3 is 15 amino acids long. The ends lost 2 bases at V and 9 bases at J; junction bases unmatched: 4. The CDR3 bases are TGTGCCAGCAGTTACCAGACAGGGGGCACTTCACCCCTCCACTTT. Residues: CASSYQTGGTSPLHF.

This clonotype has just a few counts. The V gene is TRBV11-2, the J gene TRBJ2-2; D remains ambiguous. The CDR3 consists of 15 residues. The germline V gene has CDR1 SGHAT and CDR2 FQNNGV. The V gene lost 1 base and the J gene lost 4 bases, with 10 bases spanning the gap. CDR3 in amino acids: CASSLGRIRTGELFF. In DNA, the CDR3 is TGTGCCAGCAGCTTAGGGCGCATACGCACCGGGGAGCTGTTTTTT.

This clonotype appeared many times. The gene calls are TRBV20-1 and TRBJ2-1; 7 bases match TRBD2. The CDR3 extends over 16 amino acids. V gave up 0 bases and J gave up 3 bases; unmatched junction bases: 8. The germline V gene has CDR1 DFQATT and CDR2 SNEGSKA (reference sequence). CDR3 protein: CSARDGASGNYNEQFF. DNA of the CDR3: TGCAGTGCTAGAGATGGAGCTAGCGGAAACTACAATGAGCAGTTCTTC.

The chain uses TRBV15 and TRBJ1-4; perhaps TRBD1 as D (6 bases). The CDR3 totals 15 residues. The germline V gene encodes CDR1 LNHNV and CDR2 YYDKDF (reference sequence). Trimming shortened V by 0 bases and J by 2 bases, and 7 bases separated the two germline ends. This chain's CDR3 is CATSRDRGTNEKLFF. CDR3 nucleotide sequence: TGTGCCACCAGCAGAGACAGGGGCACTAATGAAAAACTGTTTTTT.

The chain carries TRBV9 and TRBJ2-5; possibly TRBD2 for D (5 bases). The length of the CDR3 is 15 residues. Trimming stripped 4 bases from V and 5 bases from J, with 18 bases between. Germline CDR1 reads SGDLS; CDR2 reads YYNGEE. The CDR3 DNA follows: TGTGCCAGCAGCCCGAGGACGGGGAACGGGGAGACCCAGTACTTC. Its protein product is CASSPRTGNGETQYF.

The chain uses TRBV5-8 and TRBJ2-7; D might be TRBD1 (6 bases). Between the trimmed V and J ends, which lost 2 bases and 3 bases, there was a span of 9 bases. This CDR3 spans 13 amino acids. Germline-derived CDR1 and CDR2 are SGHTS and YDEGEE. CDR3 nucleotide sequence: TGTGCCAGCAGCTTCCACAGGGACTACGAGCAGTACTTC. Translated: CASSFHRDYEQYF.

This clonotype came up a few times. The chain couples TRBV7-2 to TRBJ2-2; 9 bases line up with TRBD2. CDR1 is SGHTA, CDR2 FQGNSA, per germline. This CDR3 has 15 residues. Germline trimming cut 4 bases from V and 6 bases from J; bases unmatched to any gene: 6. As DNA, the CDR3 is TGTGCCAGCAGCTCGAGGACTAGCGACGCCGGGGAGCTGTTTTTT. It yields the protein CASSSRTSDAGELFF.

This clonotype has a handful of counts. The junction departs from germline at one end; a sequencing error may be responsible. The chain links TRBV29-1 to TRBJ1-4, with TRBD1 matching 11 bases. The CDR3 totals 14 residues. The germline V gene encodes CDR1 SQVTM and CDR2 ANQGSEA. The CDR3 nucleotides read TGCAGCGTTGCCCCGGGACAGGGGGACCAAAATAGGGTTTTT. Translating gives CSVAPGQGDQNRVF.

This clonotype was counted ten times or more. The chain combines TRBV20-1 with TRBJ1-5; D is perhaps TRBD1 (5 bases). The CDR3 contains 17 residues. Trimming cost V 0 bases and J 8 bases, with 23 bases left between them. Germline V gene data show CDR1 as DFQATT and CDR2 as SNEGSKA (reference sequence). CDR3 amino acids: CSAREVEAGPEIKPQHF. The CDR3 nucleotides read TGCAGTGCTAGAGAGGTGGAGGCGGGACCTGAGATCAAGCCCCAGCATTTT.

This clonotype has more than one count but fewer than ten. The chain is built from TRBV15 and TRBJ2-5, with 7 bases aligning to TRBD2. Germline CDR1 reads LNHNV; CDR2 reads YYDKDF (reference sequence). The CDR3 covers 14 residues. J lost 1 base, V lost 5 bases, and 4 bases had no gene match. The CDR3 DNA reads TGTGCCACCAGCCAAGCGGGGTTCCAAGAGACCCAGTACTTC. Amino acids: CATSQAGFQETQYF.

This chain links TRBV20-1 with TRBJ2-7; 8 bases agree with TRBD2. This CDR3 has 16 residues. Losses at the gene ends were 0 bases for V and 6 bases for J; bases not matched to a gene: 13. Germline CDR1 is DFQATT and CDR2 is SNEGSKA (reference sequence). The chain's CDR3 is CSARDPSGRGRIEQYF. Here the CDR3 DNA reads TGCAGTGCTAGAGACCCCTCCGGGAGGGGACGAATCGAGCAGTACTTC.

The sample holds many counts of this clonotype. This chain links TRBV5-1 with TRBJ1-1; 11 bases are shared with TRBD1. The CDR3 length is 15 residues. The junction had 8 bases not matched to a gene; V was cut back by 6 bases and J by 4 bases. Germline values: CDR1 SGHRS, CDR2 YFSETQ. CDR3 loop: CASTLLGQGATEAFF. The DNA for the CDR3 is TGCGCCAGCACCCTCCTCGGACAGGGGGCCACTGAAGCTTTCTTT.

This clonotype was found many times. This chain joins TRBV19 and TRBJ2-7; 8 bases line up with TRBD1. J lost 2 bases, V lost 9 bases, and 6 bases had no gene match. This CDR3 is built from 13 residues. CDR1 is LNHDA, CDR2 SQIVND, per germline (reference sequence). This CDR3 is CASAGQATYEQYF. In DNA form, the CDR3 reads TGTGCCAGCGCGGGACAGGCGACCTACGAGCAGTACTTC.

The rearrangement uses TRBV10-3 and TRBJ1-6; 8 nucleotides agree with TRBD1. Germline CDR1 is ENHRY and CDR2 is SYGVKD. The V segment lost 8 bases and the J segment 7 bases; nucleotides outside the gene matches: 7. This CDR3 contains 14 residues. The CDR3 region has the DNA TGTGCCATCGGGGGCGGGACAGGCAATTCACCCCTCCACTTT. Its protein product is CAIGGGTGNSPLHF.

This clonotype was found a few times. The gene calls are TRBV7-2 and TRBJ1-6; D gene uncertain. Germline V gene data show CDR1 as SGHTA and CDR2 as FQGNSA. The V gene lost 2 bases and the J gene lost 12 bases, with 14 bases spanning the gap. The CDR3 has 14 residues. The CDR3 region is CASSLNTLTEPLHF. The CDR3 DNA sequence: TGTGCCAGCAGCTTAAATACCCTTACCGAACCCCTCCACTTT.